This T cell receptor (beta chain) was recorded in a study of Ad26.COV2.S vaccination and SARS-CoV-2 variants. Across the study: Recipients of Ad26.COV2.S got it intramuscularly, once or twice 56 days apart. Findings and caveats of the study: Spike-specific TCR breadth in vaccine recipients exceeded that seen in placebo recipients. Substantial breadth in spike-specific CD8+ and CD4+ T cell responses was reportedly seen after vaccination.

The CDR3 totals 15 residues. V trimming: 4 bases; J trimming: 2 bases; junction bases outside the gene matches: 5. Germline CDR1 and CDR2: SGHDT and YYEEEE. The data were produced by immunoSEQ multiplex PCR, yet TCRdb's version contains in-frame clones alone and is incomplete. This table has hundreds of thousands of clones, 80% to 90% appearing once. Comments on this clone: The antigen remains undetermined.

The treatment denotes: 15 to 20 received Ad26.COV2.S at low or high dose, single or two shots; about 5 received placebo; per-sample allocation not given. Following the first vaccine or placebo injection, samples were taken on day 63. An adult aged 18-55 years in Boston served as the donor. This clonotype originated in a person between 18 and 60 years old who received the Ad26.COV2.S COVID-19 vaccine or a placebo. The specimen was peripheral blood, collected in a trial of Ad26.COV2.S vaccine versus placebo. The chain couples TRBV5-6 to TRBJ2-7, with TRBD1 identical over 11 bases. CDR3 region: CASSRGQGVTYEQYF. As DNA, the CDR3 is TGTGCCAGCAGCCGGGGACAGGGGGTAACCTACGAGCAGTACTTC.